The clone carrying this TCR beta chain came up a few times. The target antigen is unknown. This sample is part of a study of T cells in narcolepsy. General study results and limits: Reportedly, autoreactive clonotypes were serially detected in patients' blood but not controls'. Same-patient CSF and blood CD4+ T cell clonotypes included HCRT-specific and TRIB2-specific autoreactive ones. In some patient and control memory CD4+ samples, autoreactive clones were absent.

The repertoire was sequenced with immunoSEQ multiplex PCR; TCRdb's copy has only in-frame clones and lacks some. Seen here are tens of thousands of clones, 78% observed once, and the top ten hold less than 1.5%. Germline V gene sequence: CDR1 SGHVS, CDR2 FQNEAQ. The germline V and J ends were trimmed by 5 bases and 0 bases, with 10 bases remaining between them. This CDR3 comprises 14 residues. The chain has TRBV7-8 and TRBJ1-1, with D unclear. This receptor was taken from a human donor with narcolepsy. The sequenced sample consisted of CD45RA- memory CD4+ T cells from PBMCs. In DNA, the CDR3 is TGTGCCAGCAGCATGAGACATGTGAACACTGAAGCTTTCTTT. This codes for CASSMRHVNTEAFF.